The 11 T cell receptor beta chains in this list originate from one sample, sequenced in a study of technical replicates of blood from several donors. This table comes from immunoSEQ multiplex PCR, and its TCRdb copy is limited to in-frame clones, with some not included. Of some 83,000 clones detected, 85% to 95% appear once; the ten largest clones hold 0.4% to 0.45%. Input material: T cells isolated from PBMCs. All receptors come from a human donor in good health.

The chain joins TRBV5-1 to TRBJ2-2; D uncertain. CDR1 and CDR2 (germline): SGHRS, YFSETQ. The V end lost 0 bases, the J end lost 5 bases, and 8 bases lay between the germline ends. This CDR3 comprises 14 residues. The CDR3 sequence: CASSLAQETGELFF. CDR3 DNA: TGCGCCAGCAGCTTGGCACAAGAAACCGGGGAGCTGTTTTTT.

This clone was found once. The V and J genes are TRBV7-9 and TRBJ1-2; D gene uncertain. CDR3 length: 12 amino acids. Trimming stripped 3 bases from V and 5 bases from J, with 7 bases between. CDR1 is SEHNR and CDR2 is FQNEAQ in the germline V gene (reference sequence). The CDR3 sequence is CASSFFGYGYTF. CDR3 nucleotide sequence: TGTGCCAGCAGCTTTTTCGGGTATGGCTACACCTTC.

The chain carries TRBV10-2 and TRBJ2-1, with D perhaps TRBD2 (6 bases). V was shortened by 4 bases and J by 4 bases, with 17 bases between the two germline ends. The CDR3 totals 16 residues. Germline V lookup: CDR1 WSHSY, CDR2 SAAADI. The CDR3 spells CASSALLANSYNEQFF. The CDR3 bases are TGCGCCAGCAGTGCCCTGCTAGCGAATTCATACAATGAGCAGTTCTTC.

J is TRBJ1-2 and V is TRBV5-8; D possibly corresponds to TRBD1 (5 bases). The CDR3 runs 18 residues. Germline-derived CDR1 and CDR2 are SGHTS and YDEGEE. The V and J ends lost 1 base and 8 bases respectively, with 27 bases between them. CDR3 in amino acids: CASSLYMSRAFELRGYTF. The CDR3 bases are TGTGCCAGCAGCTTGTATATGTCCAGGGCCTTTGAGTTGCGGGGCTACACCTTC.

This chain uses TRBV7-8 with TRBJ2-5; TRBD2 matches at 16 bases. The CDR3 runs to 15 residues. The V gene end was trimmed by 3 bases and the J gene end by 5 bases; junction bases not matched to a gene: 0. Germline CDR1 reads SGHVS; CDR2 reads FQNEAQ. The CDR3 sequence: CASSLGLAGGETQYF. In DNA, the CDR3 is TGTGCCAGCAGCTTGGGACTAGCGGGGGGGGAGACCCAGTACTTC.

The chain carries TRBV7-2 and TRBJ2-7; D is unresolved. The V and J ends lost 1 base and 2 bases respectively, with 9 bases between them. CDR3 length equals 14 residues. Germline V CDR1 and CDR2: SGHTA, FQGNSA. CDR3 sequence: CASSLDPGTYEQYF. DNA of the CDR3: TGTGCCAGCAGCTTAGATCCAGGCACCTACGAGCAGTACTTC.

CDR3 residues: CASSGGLAGGGEYEQYF. The DNA of the CDR3 is TGTGCCAGCAGCGGAGGACTAGCGGGGGGGGGAGAATACGAGCAGTACTTC. The chain employs TRBV9 and TRBJ2-7; 15 nucleotides agree with TRBD2. Germline V CDR1 and CDR2: SGDLS, YYNGEE. The CDR3 is 17 amino acids. Losses at the gene ends were 3 bases for V and 4 bases for J; bases not matched to a gene: 8.

This clone was detected only once. The V gene is TRBV5-6, the J gene TRBJ1-2; 9 bases line up with TRBD1. With 5 bases clipped from V and 5 bases from J, the junction kept 13 bases outside the gene matches. The CDR3 extends over 16 amino acids. CDR1 is SGHDT, CDR2 YYEEEE, per germline. The CDR3 protein is CASSSGTGGYIYGYTF. As DNA, the CDR3 is TGTGCCAGCAGTTCCGGTACAGGGGGCTACATATATGGCTACACCTTC.

V is TRBV4-2 and J is TRBJ2-2, with a possible D match to TRBD2 (5 bases). CDR1 is LGHNA and CDR2 is YNFKEQ in the germline V gene. The V gene lost 4 bases and the J gene lost 7 bases, with 13 bases spanning the gap. The CDR3 contains 14 residues. The CDR3 DNA reads TGTGCCAGCAGCCGTCCCGGAGCGGACGGGGAGCTGTTTTTT. Protein: CASSRPGADGELFF.

This sequence joins TRBV29-1 and TRBJ2-2; 12 nucleotides agree with TRBD2. In germline, CDR1 is SQVTM, CDR2 ANQGSEA. CDR3 size: 14 residues. The ends lost 6 bases at V and 7 bases at J; junction bases unmatched: 6. DNA for the CDR3: TGCAGCGTAACTAGCGGGAGGACGAACGGGGAGCTGTTTTTT. Translated, it gives CSVTSGRTNGELFF.

The V and J genes are TRBV11-2 and TRBJ1-2; D is ambiguous. Germline V lookup: CDR1 SGHAT, CDR2 FQNNGV. This CDR3 is 15 amino acids long. V was clipped by 0 bases and J by 1 base, with 9 bases between them. The CDR3 is CASSLDMGSNYGYTF. CDR3 bases: TGTGCCAGCAGCTTAGATATGGGCAGTAACTATGGCTACACCTTC.